This T cell receptor (beta chain) was sequenced during a study of shared clonotypes between healthy human individuals. Study-wide results and caveats: Naive subsets, compared against memory subsets, generally had larger estimated richness values.

Of note for this clone: Its matching antigen is unknown.

Using 200 ng DNA, tens of thousands of T cell genomes, the sorted-subset replicate PCRs were run. TCRdb keeps only in-frame clones here, not all; method: immunoSEQ multiplex PCR. The sample has more than 2,000,000 clones, more than 80% seen once; the top ten hold 0.39%. A split of CD4+ cells into CD45RA+ naive and CD45RA-negative memory subsets was performed. The CDR3 length is 16 residues. Deletions cut 0 bases from V and 6 bases from J, with 18 bases between. The germline V gene encodes CDR1 MNHEY and CDR2 SMNVEV (reference sequence). V usage is TRBV27 and J usage is TRBJ2-7; D uncertain. The sequence was collected from a man between 18 and 29 years old in good health. Some clones in this sample may be carry-over from other donors' samples. The sample taken for sequencing was naive CD4+ T cells from PBMCs. Subset denoted: CD45RA+ positively selected. CDR3 DNA: TGTGCCAGCAGTTTATCGTCTTCGCTAGGAAGAGGCGAGCAGTACTTC. Encoded protein: CASSLSSSLGRGEQYF.